The T cell receptor (beta chain) described here comes from a study of blood T cell repertoires in COVID-19. Study-level background: The United States, Italy and Spain were the sources of the acute and convalescent COVID-19 samples. The analysed material was cDNA or gDNA that came from T cells, B-cell-depleted T cells, or PBMCs.

Per the authors' pipeline: Using reference gene primer amplification, nucleated cell counts were estimated. The table came from immunoSEQ multiplex PCR; TCRdb's copy has only in-frame clones and leaves some out. The V and J calls and clone size are taken from that table; D and trimming were inferred from the DNA. The sample has about 110,000 clones, about four fifths seen once. This CDR3 comprises 13 residues. Germline loops: CDR1 MNHEY, CDR2 SVGAGI. Trimming removed 5 bases at V and 6 bases at J, with 14 bases between. The V gene is TRBV6-5, the J gene TRBJ2-7; perhaps TRBD1 as D (5 bases). The sequence was collected from a woman in her seventies with acute or convalescent COVID-19. Sequencing was carried out using peripheral blood. In nucleotides, the CDR3 is TGTGCCAGCAGTCTTCGACAGCGCCTCGAGCAGTACTTC. Amino acids: CASSLRQRLEQYF.